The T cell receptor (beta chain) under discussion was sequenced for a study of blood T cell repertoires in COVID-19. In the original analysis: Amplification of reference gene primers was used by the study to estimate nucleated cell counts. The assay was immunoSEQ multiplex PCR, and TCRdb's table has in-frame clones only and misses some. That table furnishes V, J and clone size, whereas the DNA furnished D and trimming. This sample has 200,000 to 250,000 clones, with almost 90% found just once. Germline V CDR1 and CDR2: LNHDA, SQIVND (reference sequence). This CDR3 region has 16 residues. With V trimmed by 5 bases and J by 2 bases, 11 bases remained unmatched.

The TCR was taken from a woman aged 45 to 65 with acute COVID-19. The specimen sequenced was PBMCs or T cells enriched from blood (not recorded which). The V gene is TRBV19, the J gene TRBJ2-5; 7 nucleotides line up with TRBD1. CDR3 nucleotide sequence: TGTGCCAGTAGTGCGAGCAAATCAGGGGGACAAGAGACCCAGTACTTC. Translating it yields CASSASKSGGQETQYF.